The entry below describes one T cell receptor beta chain. Trimming pared 0 bases from V and 0 bases from J, leaving 12 bases between. The CDR3 sequence is 16 residues long. CDR1 is SGHRS, CDR2 YFSETQ, per germline. CD8 cells classed as naive were CD45RO-negative and positively selected for CCR7, excluding terminally differentiated effector memory CD45RA+ cells. The data belong to a study of shared clonotypes between healthy human individuals. TCRdb keeps only in-frame clones here, not all; method: immunoSEQ multiplex PCR. The table has 2 million to 2.5 million clones, about 95% seen once. The source is a man aged 18 to 29 in good health. The chain couples TRBV5-1 to TRBJ1-1; D gene unclear. Specimen: naive CD8+ T cells sorted from blood. The CDR3 nucleotides are TGCGCCAGCAGCTTGGCCGAATTACTATTGAACACTGAAGCTTTCTTT. Translated: CASSLAELLLNTEAFF.